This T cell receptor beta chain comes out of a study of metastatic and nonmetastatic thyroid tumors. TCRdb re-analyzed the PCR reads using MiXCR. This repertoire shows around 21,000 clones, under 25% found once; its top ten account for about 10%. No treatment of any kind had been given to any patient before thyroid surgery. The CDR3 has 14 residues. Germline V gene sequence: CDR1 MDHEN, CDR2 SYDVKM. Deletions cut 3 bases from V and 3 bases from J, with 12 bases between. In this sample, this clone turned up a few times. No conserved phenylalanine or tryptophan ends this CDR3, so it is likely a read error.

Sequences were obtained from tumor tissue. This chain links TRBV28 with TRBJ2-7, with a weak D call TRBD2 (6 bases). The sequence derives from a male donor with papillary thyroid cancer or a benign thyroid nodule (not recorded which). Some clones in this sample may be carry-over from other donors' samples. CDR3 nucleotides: TGTGCCAGCAGTTTCGGGAGAGGGATCTACGAGCAGTACCTC. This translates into CASSFGRGIYEQYL.